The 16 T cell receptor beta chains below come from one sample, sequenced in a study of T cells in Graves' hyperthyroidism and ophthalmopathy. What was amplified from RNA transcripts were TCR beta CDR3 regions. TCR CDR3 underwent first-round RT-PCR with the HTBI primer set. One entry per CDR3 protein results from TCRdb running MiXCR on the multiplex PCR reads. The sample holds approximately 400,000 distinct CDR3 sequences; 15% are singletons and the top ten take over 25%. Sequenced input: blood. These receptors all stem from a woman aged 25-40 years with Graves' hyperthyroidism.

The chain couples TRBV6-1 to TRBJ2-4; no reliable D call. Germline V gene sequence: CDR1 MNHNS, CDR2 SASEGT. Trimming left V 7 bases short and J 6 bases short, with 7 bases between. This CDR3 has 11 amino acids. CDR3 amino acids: CASKLGNIQYF. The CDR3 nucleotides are TGTGCCAGCAAGCTCGGAAACATTCAGTACTTC.

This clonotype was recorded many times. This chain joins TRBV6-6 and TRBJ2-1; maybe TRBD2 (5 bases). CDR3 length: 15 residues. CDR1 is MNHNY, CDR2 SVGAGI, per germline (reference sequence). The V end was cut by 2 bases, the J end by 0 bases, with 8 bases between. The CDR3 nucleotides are TGTGCCAGCAGTTACGGGGAGAGCTCCTACAATGAGCAGTTCTTC. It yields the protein CASSYGESSYNEQFF.

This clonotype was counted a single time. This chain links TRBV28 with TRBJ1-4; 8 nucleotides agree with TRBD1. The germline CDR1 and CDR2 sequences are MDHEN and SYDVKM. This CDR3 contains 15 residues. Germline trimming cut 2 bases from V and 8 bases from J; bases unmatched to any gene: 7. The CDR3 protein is CASSLGGQAAEKLFF. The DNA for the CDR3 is TGTGCCAGCAGTTTAGGGGGACAGGCCGCCGAAAAACTGTTTTTT.

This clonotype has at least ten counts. The CDR3 DNA reads as TGTGCCAGCAGTACCCTCAGGGAGGAGGTCGAGCAGTACTTC. Protein: CASSTLREEVEQYF. This rearrangement joins TRBV2 to TRBJ2-7, with D perhaps matching TRBD2 (6 bases). CDR3 size: 14 residues. Trimming took 5 bases from V and 6 from J, leaving 17 bases between them. Germline CDR1 reads SNHLY; CDR2 reads FYNNEI.

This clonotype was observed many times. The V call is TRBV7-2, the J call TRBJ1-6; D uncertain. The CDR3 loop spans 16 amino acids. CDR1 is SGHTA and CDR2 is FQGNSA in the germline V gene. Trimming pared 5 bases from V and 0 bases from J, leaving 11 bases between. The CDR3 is CASSRDGGSYNSPLHF. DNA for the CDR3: TGTGCCAGCAGCCGTGACGGTGGCTCCTATAATTCACCCCTCCACTTT. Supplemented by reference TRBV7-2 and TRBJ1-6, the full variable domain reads GAGVSQSPSNKVTEKGKDVELRCDPISGHTALYWYRQSLGQGLEFLIYFQGNSAPDKSGLPSDRFSAERTGGSVSTLTIQRTQQEDSAVYLCASSRDGGSYNSPLHFGNGTRLTVT.

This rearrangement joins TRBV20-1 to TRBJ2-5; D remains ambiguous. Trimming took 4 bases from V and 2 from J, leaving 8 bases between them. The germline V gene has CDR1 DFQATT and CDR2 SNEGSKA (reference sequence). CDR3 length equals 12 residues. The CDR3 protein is CSATELQETQYF. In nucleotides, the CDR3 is TGCAGTGCTACAGAGTTACAAGAGACCCAGTACTTC.

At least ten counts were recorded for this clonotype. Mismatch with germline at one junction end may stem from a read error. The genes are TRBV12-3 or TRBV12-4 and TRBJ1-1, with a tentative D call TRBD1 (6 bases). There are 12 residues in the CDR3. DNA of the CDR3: TGTACCAGCACCTGGGACATGACTGAAGCTTTCTTT. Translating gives CTSTWDMTEAFF.

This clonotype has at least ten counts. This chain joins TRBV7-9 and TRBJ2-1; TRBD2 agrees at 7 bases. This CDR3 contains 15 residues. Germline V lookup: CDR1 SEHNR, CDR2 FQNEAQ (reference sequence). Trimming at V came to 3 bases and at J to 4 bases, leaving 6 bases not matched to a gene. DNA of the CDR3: TGTGCCAGCAGCTTTAGGAGGGAGGGATACAATGAGCAGTTCTTC. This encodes CASSFRREGYNEQFF.

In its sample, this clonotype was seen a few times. The CDR3 DNA reads TGTGCCAGCAGCCAAGACAGCCAAGCGTACGAGCAGTACTTC. Protein product: CASSQDSQAYEQYF. The rearrangement links TRBV4-2 to TRBJ2-7; D unclear. The germline CDR1 and CDR2 sequences are LGHNA and YNFKEQ. Deletions cut 0 bases from V and 4 bases from J, with 10 bases between. The length of the CDR3 is 14 residues.

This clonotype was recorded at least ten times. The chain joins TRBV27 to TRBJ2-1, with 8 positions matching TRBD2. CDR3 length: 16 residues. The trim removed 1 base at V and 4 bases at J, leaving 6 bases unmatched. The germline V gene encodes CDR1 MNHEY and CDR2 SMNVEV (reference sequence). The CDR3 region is CASSLLAAGGYNEQFF. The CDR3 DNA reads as TGTGCCAGCAGTTTATTAGCTGCGGGAGGTTACAATGAGCAGTTCTTC.

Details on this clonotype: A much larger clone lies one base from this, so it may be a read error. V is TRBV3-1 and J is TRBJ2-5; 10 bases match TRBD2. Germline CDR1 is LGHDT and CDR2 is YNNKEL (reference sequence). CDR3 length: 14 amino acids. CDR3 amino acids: CAGSGGVGQETQYF. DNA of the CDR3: TGTGCCGGCAGCGGGGGGGTTGGACAAGAGACCCAGTACTTC.

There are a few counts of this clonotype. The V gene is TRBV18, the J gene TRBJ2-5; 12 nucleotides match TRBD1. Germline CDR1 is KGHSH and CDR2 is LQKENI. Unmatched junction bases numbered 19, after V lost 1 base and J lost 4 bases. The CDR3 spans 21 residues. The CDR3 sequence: CASSPLPGQGAKNTQRETQYF. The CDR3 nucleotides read TGTGCCAGCTCACCACTCCCGGGACAGGGGGCGAAAAACACTCAAAGAGAGACCCAGTACTTC.

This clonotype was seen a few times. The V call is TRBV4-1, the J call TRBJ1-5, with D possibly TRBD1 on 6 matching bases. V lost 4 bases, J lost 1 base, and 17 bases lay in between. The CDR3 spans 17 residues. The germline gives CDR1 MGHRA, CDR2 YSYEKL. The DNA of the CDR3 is TGCGCCAGCAGCCCACAACAGGGATCCCTAAGCAATCAGCCCCAGCATTTT. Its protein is CASSPQQGSLSNQPQHF.

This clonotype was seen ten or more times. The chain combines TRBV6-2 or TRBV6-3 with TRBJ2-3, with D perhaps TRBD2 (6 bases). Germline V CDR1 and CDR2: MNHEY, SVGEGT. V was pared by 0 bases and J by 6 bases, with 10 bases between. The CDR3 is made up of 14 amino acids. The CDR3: CASSYSGRGDTQYF. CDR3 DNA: TGTGCCAGCAGTTACTCCGGGAGAGGGGATACGCAGTATTTT.

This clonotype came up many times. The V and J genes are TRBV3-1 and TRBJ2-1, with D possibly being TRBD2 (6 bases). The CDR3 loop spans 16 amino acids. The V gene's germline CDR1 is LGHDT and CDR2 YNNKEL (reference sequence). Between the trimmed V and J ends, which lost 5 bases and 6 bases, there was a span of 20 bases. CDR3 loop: CASSAGPGRLANEQFF. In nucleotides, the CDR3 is TGTGCCAGCAGCGCAGGGCCGGGGAGGCTCGCCAATGAGCAGTTCTTC.

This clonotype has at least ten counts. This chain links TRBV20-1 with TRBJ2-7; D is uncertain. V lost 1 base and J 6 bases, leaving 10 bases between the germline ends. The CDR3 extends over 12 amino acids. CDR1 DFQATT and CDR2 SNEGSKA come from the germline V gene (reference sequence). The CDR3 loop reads CSARVPGSEQYF. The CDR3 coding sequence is TGCAGTGCTAGAGTCCCCGGGTCCGAGCAGTACTTC.